This T cell receptor beta chain was recovered during a study of T cell responses to AZD1222 COVID-19 vaccine. Points from the study as a whole: Possibly, clonal diversity was underestimated; donors were largely white British and included more females.

The CDR3 runs to 15 residues. The germline V gene has CDR1 SGHRS and CDR2 YFSETQ. The junction had 11 bases not matched to a gene; V was cut back by 7 bases and J by 8 bases. As regards this clone: Its antigen is currently unknown.

TCRdb keeps only in-frame clones here, not all; method: immunoSEQ multiplex PCR. The data hold roughly 120,000 clones, with 85% to 90% observed a single time. This chain links TRBV5-1 with TRBJ1-4, with TRBD1 identical over 10 bases. The sample was peripheral blood, taken on day 0 of AZD1222 vaccination. The origin of this receptor is an adult in good health. The chain's CDR3 is CASSATGGAGEKLFF. The CDR3 region has the DNA TGCGCCAGCTCCGCGACAGGGGGCGCTGGGGAAAAACTGTTTTTT.